The source of this T cell receptor (beta chain) is a study of cytomegalovirus exposure and HLA in healthy donors. Sampled while nominally healthy, donors likely had unrecorded immune exposures. This clone has a handful of counts. Germline trimming cut 7 bases from V and 5 bases from J; bases unmatched to any gene: 7. This CDR3 spans 17 amino acids. CDR1 and CDR2 (germline): MNHEY, SMNVEV (reference sequence). The PCR contained 60 Vbeta and 13 Jbeta primers. Libraries were prepared by immunoSEQ multiplex PCR; TCRdb keeps only in-frame clonotypes and omits some of them. The data contain roughly 190,000 clones, around 62% of them singletons.

The chain is built from TRBV27 and TRBJ2-6, with 14 bases identical to TRBD2. This TCR derives from a man aged 35 to 55 in good health and CMV-seronegative. Material for sequencing was PBMCs. CDR3 loop: CASKRTSGGLRANVLTF. The CDR3 region has the DNA TGTGCCAGCAAACGGACTAGCGGGGGGCTACGGGCCAACGTCCTGACTTTC.